Following are 25 T cell receptor beta chains from one sample sequenced in a study of shared clonotypes between healthy human individuals. Assay: immunoSEQ multiplex PCR; the TCRdb copy retains only in-frame clones and omits some. The sample includes some 1,900,000 clones, roughly 94% of them seen just once. Terminally differentiated effector memory CD45RA+ cells were excluded by CCR7 positive selection of CD45RO-negative cells. The sample was naive CD8+ T cells sorted from blood. These receptors were obtained from a man between 18 and 35 years old in good health.

About this clone itself: One junction end does not reproduce the germline sequence, and a read error may be involved. The chain has TRBV29-1 and TRBJ2-3; D is ambiguous. Germline CDR1 SQVTM, CDR2 ANQGSEA. The CDR3 has 17 amino acids. The CDR3 nucleotides are TGCAGCGCTGAAGTGACCCATTTCGGACCGGGCACAGATACGCAGTATTTT. This sequence encodes CSAEVTHFGPGTDTQYF.

The V call is TRBV28, the J call TRBJ2-7, with 7 bases fitting TRBD1. Losses at the gene ends were 4 bases for V and 3 bases for J; bases not matched to a gene: 9. In germline, CDR1 is MDHEN, CDR2 SYDVKM. The CDR3 covers 15 residues. The CDR3 DNA reads TGTGCCAGCAGTTCCCTAGGGACAGCAAGCTACGAGCAGTACTTC. Translating it yields CASSSLGTASYEQYF.

The chain is built from TRBV27 and TRBJ2-7, with D possibly being TRBD2 (5 bases). Germline V gene data show CDR1 as MNHEY and CDR2 as SMNVEV (reference sequence). V gave up 6 bases and J gave up 4 bases, with 10 bases separating them. The CDR3 loop spans 12 amino acids. For the CDR3, the DNA is TGTGCCAGCAGGGGAGATGCTTACGAGCAGTACTTC. This sequence encodes CASRGDAYEQYF.

The gene calls are TRBV29-1 and TRBJ2-1; 9 bases agree with TRBD1. The ends lost 3 bases at V and 7 bases at J; junction bases unmatched: 7. The CDR3 totals 14 residues. Germline V gene data show CDR1 as SQVTM and CDR2 as ANQGSEA. CDR3 protein: CSVETGQGYNEQFF. Written as DNA, the CDR3 is TGCAGCGTTGAGACGGGACAGGGCTATAATGAGCAGTTCTTC.

This chain joins TRBV6-6 and TRBJ2-3; the D is unclear. From germline, CDR1 is MNHNY and CDR2 SVGAGI (reference sequence). The CDR3 sequence is 13 residues long. Trimming stripped 6 bases from V and 6 bases from J, with 13 bases between. CDR3 in DNA: TGTGCCAGCAGGCTCCTTCCCGGGGATACGCAGTATTTT. It specifies CASRLLPGDTQYF.

The V and J genes are TRBV19 and TRBJ1-2; 9 positions match TRBD1. The J segment lost 8 bases and the V segment lost 5 bases, leaving 3 bases of the junction unmatched. The length of the CDR3 is 12 residues. The V gene's germline CDR1 is LNHDA and CDR2 SQIVND (reference sequence). The CDR3 bases are TGTGCCAGTAGTTCGGACAGGGGAGGCTACACCTTC. Its translation is CASSSDRGGYTF.

The CDR3 DNA follows: TGTGCCAGTAGTAGTTCCCGGGACAGGGGGCTTGGCTATGGCTACACCTTC. This gives the protein CASSSSRDRGLGYGYTF. V is TRBV19 and J is TRBJ1-2, with TRBD1 matching over 12 bases. Germline V gene lookup returns CDR1 LNHDA and CDR2 SQIVND (reference sequence). The V gene end was trimmed by 4 bases and the J gene end by 4 bases; junction bases not matched to a gene: 10. This CDR3 has 17 residues.

The sample holds one count of this clone. The rearrangement links TRBV27 to TRBJ1-1, with 7 bases identical to TRBD1. The CDR3 consists of 14 residues. Germline loops: CDR1 MNHEY, CDR2 SMNVEV (reference sequence). V shed 3 bases and J 4 bases; nucleotides not matched to a gene: 5. In DNA, the CDR3 is TGTGCCAGCAGTTTCGGGACAGTGGGCACTGAAGCTTTCTTT. Protein product: CASSFGTVGTEAFF.

The rearrangement links TRBV6-5 to TRBJ2-2; D call uncertain. The germline V and J ends were trimmed by 5 bases and 3 bases, with 4 bases remaining between them. The CDR3 runs 12 residues. The germline CDR1 and CDR2 sequences are MNHEY and SVGAGI. The CDR3 loop reads CASSDYTGELFF. The DNA of the CDR3 is TGTGCCAGCAGTGACTACACCGGGGAGCTGTTTTTT.

The chain couples TRBV30 to TRBJ2-1, with 15 nucleotides matching TRBD2. CDR1 and CDR2 from the germline V gene are GTSNPN and SVGIG (reference sequence). CDR3 length: 16 amino acids. With V trimmed by 0 bases and J by 6 bases, 3 bases remained unmatched. This chain's CDR3 is CAWSVRTSGRGNEQFF. CDR3 nucleotides: TGTGCCTGGAGTGTAAGGACTAGCGGGAGGGGCAATGAGCAGTTCTTC.

The rearrangement uses TRBV28 and TRBJ2-5; possible D gene TRBD2, 7 bases. This CDR3 contains 14 residues. The germline V gene encodes CDR1 MDHEN and CDR2 SYDVKM. Trimming took off 5 bases at V and 5 bases at J, with 15 bases between the two ends. This CDR3 reads CASSVEGGRETQYF. CDR3 nucleotide sequence: TGTGCCAGCAGTGTAGAGGGGGGGCGGGAGACCCAGTACTTC.

V gene TRBV9 combines with J gene TRBJ2-2, with 11 bases fitting TRBD2. CDR3 length: 16 amino acids. CDR1 is SGDLS, CDR2 YYNGEE, per germline. The J segment lost 6 bases and the V segment lost 3 bases, leaving 7 bases of the junction unmatched. CDR3 residues: CASSGTSGRSPGELFF. DNA of the CDR3: TGTGCCAGCAGCGGAACTAGCGGGAGATCCCCCGGGGAGCTGTTTTTT. The full variable domain, completed using reference TRBV9 and TRBJ2-2, is DSGVTQTPKHLITATGQRVTLRCSPRSGDLSVYWYQQSLDQGLQFLIQYYNGEERAKGNILERFSAQQFPDLHSELNLSSLELGDSALYFCASSGTSGRSPGELFFGEGSRLTVL.

This clone showed up just a few times. Within the sample, other DNA sequences also encode this same CDR3. V and J are TRBV11-2 and TRBJ2-7; possibly TRBD1 for D (6 bases). V gave up 1 base and J gave up 2 bases, with 9 bases separating them. From germline, CDR1 is SGHAT and CDR2 FQNNGV. This CDR3 has 14 residues. The CDR3 here is CASSLVGQTYEQYF. DNA of the CDR3: TGTGCCAGCAGCTTAGTAGGACAGACCTACGAGCAGTACTTC.

Points on this clone: Additional DNA sequences in this sample encode the identical CDR3. This chain uses TRBV7-6 with TRBJ2-7; TRBD2 matches at 15 bases. The V segment lost 5 bases and the J segment 4 bases; nucleotides outside the gene matches: 3. Germline V CDR1 and CDR2: SGHVS, FNYEAQ. CDR3 length: 15 residues. The CDR3: CASSPGLAGGYEQYF. The CDR3 nucleotides read TGTGCCAGCAGCCCCGGACTAGCGGGAGGGTACGAGCAGTACTTC. Full variable domain (rest looked up from reference TRBV7-6 and TRBJ2-7): GAGVSQSPRYKVTKRGQDVALRCDPISGHVSLYWYRQALGQGPEFLTYFNYEAQQDKSGLPNDRFSAERPEGSISTLTIQRTEQRDSAMYRCASSPGLAGGYEQYFGPGTRLTVT.

This chain uses TRBV21-1 with TRBJ2-7; TRBD1 reflects the table's D call only, with no check against the DNA. TRBV21-1 is marked as a pseudogene. The CDR3 consists of 14 residues. The CDR3 DNA follows: TGTGCCAGCAGCAAAGTGTCAGGGACCTACGAGCAGTACTTC. Translating it yields CASSKVSGTYEQYF.

This clone was counted only a few times. Other DNA sequences in this sample translate to the same CDR3. This chain connects TRBV5-1 to TRBJ1-1; tentative D call: TRBD1 (6 bases). Germline loops: CDR1 SGHRS, CDR2 YFSETQ. V was clipped by 0 bases and J by 4 bases, with 13 bases between them. The CDR3 is made up of 15 amino acids. The CDR3: CASSLEQGGGTEAFF. CDR3 in DNA: TGCGCCAGCAGCTTGGAACAGGGTGGGGGCACTGAAGCTTTCTTT.

The chain combines TRBV27 with TRBJ2-7; a weak D match, TRBD2 (5 bases). CDR1 MNHEY and CDR2 SMNVEV come from the germline V gene (reference sequence). The ends were cut back, 1 base at V and 5 bases at J, with 12 bases in the middle. This CDR3 has 14 amino acids. This CDR3 reads CASSLFPGINEQYF. DNA for the CDR3: TGTGCCAGCAGTTTATTTCCGGGGATAAACGAGCAGTACTTC.

In the case of this clone: The junction departs from the called germline gene at one end, perhaps through a read error. The V and J genes are TRBV18 and TRBJ1-3; TRBD1 matches at 7 bases. Germline V lookup: CDR1 KGHSH, CDR2 LQKENI. The CDR3 is made up of 17 amino acids. This CDR3 reads CASSPPTGPTAGNTIYF. Here the CDR3 DNA reads TGTGCCAGCTCACCCCCGACAGGGCCCACCGCTGGGAACACCATATATTTT.

The rearrangement joins TRBV28 to TRBJ2-7; 7 bases fit TRBD2. Germline assignment: CDR1 MDHEN and CDR2 SYDVKM. The CDR3 runs to 12 residues. CDR3 loop: CATGEGTYEQYF. The CDR3 nucleotides read TGTGCAACCGGGGAGGGTACCTACGAGCAGTACTTC.

The chain carries TRBV6-4 and TRBJ2-5, with 7 bases lining up with TRBD2. CDR1 and CDR2 from the germline V gene are MRHNA and SNTAGT. Losses at the gene ends were 1 base for V and 0 bases for J; bases not matched to a gene: 5. The CDR3 is made up of 16 amino acids. Here the CDR3 DNA reads TGTGCCAGCAGTGACTGTGCTCGGGGGGACCAAGAGACCCAGTACTTC. This encodes CASSDCARGDQETQYF.

J is TRBJ1-2 and V is TRBV10-2; perhaps TRBD1 as D (5 bases). V was pared by 3 bases and J by 6 bases, with 23 bases between. Germline V CDR1 and CDR2: WSHSY, SAAADI. The CDR3 sequence is 17 residues long. The CDR3 DNA reads TGCGCCAGCAGTGACCCAATCGTCTACAGGCTCCCTGATGGCTACACCTTC. Residues: CASSDPIVYRLPDGYTF.

V is TRBV7-2 and J is TRBJ2-3; D ambiguous. The CDR3 length is 14 residues. The germline V and J ends were trimmed by 5 bases and 2 bases, with 11 bases remaining between them. In germline, CDR1 is SGHTA, CDR2 FQGNSA. The CDR3 region is CASSPDYFTDTQYF. The CDR3 nucleotides read TGTGCCAGCAGCCCCGATTATTTCACAGATACGCAGTATTTT.

This chain uses TRBV7-9 with TRBJ2-7, with 7 bases fitting TRBD1. The length of the CDR3 is 15 residues. With V trimmed by 2 bases and J by 6 bases, 10 bases remained unmatched. From germline, CDR1 is SEHNR and CDR2 FQNEAQ (reference sequence). Here the CDR3 DNA reads TGTGCCAGCAGCTTACCCCGGGACAGCCACTCCGAGCAGTACTTC. This sequence encodes CASSLPRDSHSEQYF. The full variable domain, in which reference TRBV7-9 and TRBJ2-7 provide the parts outside the CDR3, is DTGVSQNPRHKITKRGQNVTFRCDPISEHNRLYWYRQTLGQGPEFLTYFQNEAQLEKSRLLSDRFSAERPKGSFSTLEIQRTEQGDSAMYLCASSLPRDSHSEQYFGPGTRLTVT.

The chain carries TRBV7-9 and TRBJ1-4; the D is unclear. CDR1 and CDR2 (germline): SEHNR, FQNEAQ (reference sequence). Trimming stripped 3 bases from V and 4 bases from J, with 15 bases between. The CDR3 runs to 16 residues. This chain's CDR3 is CASSFSPGTGNEKLFF. The CDR3 nucleotides read TGTGCCAGCAGCTTTAGCCCAGGAACCGGTAATGAAAAACTGTTTTTT.

The chain carries TRBV4-2 and TRBJ1-2; D is ambiguous. The V and J ends lost 0 bases and 3 bases respectively, with 14 bases between them. CDR3 length: 16 amino acids. Germline-derived CDR1 and CDR2 are LGHNA and YNFKEQ. Here the CDR3 reads CASSQDPHWEDYGYTF. The CDR3 coding sequence is TGTGCCAGCAGCCAAGATCCTCACTGGGAGGACTATGGCTACACCTTC.